This T cell receptor beta chain was captured in a study of OX40 agonist ivuxolimab in advanced cancers. Method: immunoSEQ multiplex PCR; TCRdb's copy keeps in-frame clones and lacks some. The profile shows about 21,000 clones, over 70% of them singletons. This clone was observed a single time. The V gene's germline CDR1 is MNHEY and CDR2 SVGAGI. CDR3 size: 14 residues. V was trimmed by 8 bases and J by 0 bases, leaving 11 bases between them. The sample consisted of CD4+ or CD8+ T cells sorted from blood, taken in a trial of the OX40 agonist ivuxolimab. The origin of this receptor is an adult with an advanced solid tumor such as melanoma, head and neck, liver or kidney cancer. The chain combines TRBV6-5 with TRBJ1-3, with a tentative D call TRBD1 (5 bases). CDR3 sequence: CASAIGGSGNTIYF. Here the CDR3 DNA reads TGTGCCAGCGCCATCGGGGGCTCTGGAAACACCATATATTTT.